A single sample is the source of the 5 T cell receptor beta chains below, sequenced in a study of blood T cells in healthy people across ages. Through a sample-barcoded 5' primer and a J-beta primer mix, a second PCR was run for roughly 7 to 11 cycles. TCRdb reanalysed the 5' RACE reads using MiXCR and keeps one entry per CDR3 protein. The data show around 900,000 distinct CDR3 sequences, 29% seen once. Sequenced sample: blood. Receptor source: a woman of 80 years or more in good health.

As for this clonotype: A read error may explain this, as a much larger clone is one base away. The CDR3 end shows no conserved phenylalanine or tryptophan, and so a read error is likely. V and J are TRBV19 and TRBJ1-5; a weak D match, TRBD1 (5 bases). The length of the CDR3 is 14 residues. Germline CDR1 LNHDA, CDR2 SQIVND (reference sequence). Trimming left V 5 bases short and J 7 bases short, with 15 bases between. In DNA form, the CDR3 reads TGTGCCAGTAGTTCTACCCCTGGGGACCAGCCCCAGCATGTT. It encodes CASSSTPGDQPQHV.

This clonotype was seen repeatedly, ten times or more. The chain employs TRBV6-4 and TRBJ2-7; D is undetermined. CDR1 and CDR2 from the germline V gene are MRHNA and SNTAGT. This CDR3 has 15 residues. Trimming pared 4 bases from V and 0 bases from J, leaving 13 bases between. The CDR3 sequence is CASSADATDSYEQYF. CDR3 coding DNA: TGTGCCAGCAGTGCCGACGCGACTGACTCCTACGAGCAGTACTTC.

The chain recombines TRBV6-2 or TRBV6-3 with TRBJ2-5; D is ambiguous. CDR1 is MNHEY and CDR2 is SVGEGT in the germline V gene. CDR3 length: 13 residues. The V and J ends lost 2 bases and 3 bases respectively, with 7 bases between them. CDR3 in DNA: TGTGCCAGCAGTTACGTGGCGGAAGAGACCCAGTACTTC. This encodes CASSYVAEETQYF.

This clonotype has only a few counts. The rearrangement links TRBV9 to TRBJ2-3; D is perhaps TRBD1 or TRBD2 (6 bases each). CDR1 is SGDLS, CDR2 YYNGEE, per germline. V was cut by 3 bases and J by 2 bases, with 13 bases left in between. The CDR3 totals 15 residues. CDR3 nucleotides: TGTGCCAGCAGCGGAGGGGGGTACGACACAGATACGCAGTATTTT. This encodes CASSGGGYDTDTQYF.

This chain links TRBV28 with TRBJ2-7; 8 bases map to TRBD2. Germline trimming cut 6 bases from V and 2 bases from J; bases unmatched to any gene: 12. This CDR3 has 16 amino acids. The germline gives CDR1 MDHEN, CDR2 SYDVKM. CDR3 loop: CASRGLPGREAYEQYF. CDR3 coding DNA: TGTGCCAGCAGGGGCCTCCCGGGGCGGGAGGCCTACGAGCAGTACTTC.